The 11 T cell receptor beta chains given below trace back to one sample, sequenced in a study of regulatory T cells in long-lasting Graves disease. Sequencing libraries for TCR beta were prepared with iRepertoire HTBI primers and Arm-PCR of CDR3 regions. In TCRdb, the multiplex PCR reads were re-called with MiXCR into one record per CDR3 protein. The table includes about 300,000 distinct CDR3 sequences, more than 15% detected once. Time point indicated: newly diagnosed GD, antithyroid drugs for less than 3 months. Researchers made the TCR library from RNA that was extracted from PBMCs. The sample consisted of peripheral blood mononuclear cells (PBMCs), taken at new diagnosis, from a patient treated with antithyroid drugs. Receptor source: a female donor with Graves disease.

In this sample, this clonotype turned up many times. V usage is TRBV28 and J usage is TRBJ2-5; 8 nucleotides align to TRBD1. The CDR3 is made up of 14 amino acids. With 7 bases clipped from V and 5 bases from J, the junction kept 9 bases outside the gene matches. The germline V gene encodes CDR1 MDHEN and CDR2 SYDVKM. CDR3 sequence (DNA): TGTGCCAGCACCACGACAGGGGCCTGGGAGACCCAGTACTTC. Encoded protein: CASTTTGAWETQYF.

This clonotype showed up many times. The J gene is TRBJ2-2, the V gene TRBV29-1; a weak D match, TRBD2 (5 bases). The CDR3 spans 13 residues. Germline V gene data show CDR1 as SQVTM and CDR2 as ANQGSEA. V lost 4 bases to trimming and J lost 2 bases, with 8 bases between them. The CDR3 here is CSVAGGNTGELFF. In nucleotides, the CDR3 is TGCAGCGTTGCTGGAGGAAACACCGGGGAGCTGTTTTTT.

The V gene is TRBV10-2, the J gene TRBJ1-5; D may be TRBD1 (5 bases). Trimming took 7 bases from V and 1 from J, leaving 8 bases between them. Germline CDR1 WSHSY, CDR2 SAAADI. There are 13 residues in the CDR3. This CDR3 reads CASNGASNQPQHF. The DNA of the CDR3 is TGCGCCAGCAACGGGGCCAGCAATCAGCCCCAGCATTTT.

This clonotype was found a few times. This sequence joins TRBV2 and TRBJ1-2; tentatively, D is TRBD1 (5 bases). The germline V gene has CDR1 SNHLY and CDR2 FYNNEI. This CDR3 contains 13 residues. V dropped 6 bases and J dropped 6 bases, with 14 bases sitting between them. The CDR3 here is CASRLVQGHGYTF. The CDR3 DNA follows: TGTGCCAGCAGATTAGTGCAGGGCCATGGCTACACCTTC.

In its sample, this clonotype was seen many times. The junction does not match germline at one end; this may be a read error. The V and J genes are TRBV3-1 and TRBJ2-7; D gene uncertain. The CDR3 consists of 11 residues. Per germline, CDR1 LGHDT and CDR2 YNNKEL (reference sequence). CDR3 residues: CASSQSYEQYF. The CDR3 DNA reads as TGCGCCAGCAGCCAGTCGTACGAGCAGTACTTC.

The V gene is TRBV4-1, the J gene TRBJ1-3; possible D gene TRBD1, 5 bases. The germline V gene has CDR1 MGHRA and CDR2 YSYEKL. Between the trimmed V and J ends, which lost 1 base and 0 bases, there was a span of 16 bases. CDR3 size: 18 residues. CDR3 sequence reads: CASSQVNPGLRSGNTIYF. CDR3 in DNA: TGCGCCAGCAGCCAAGTAAACCCGGGACTGCGCTCTGGAAACACCATATATTTT.

V is TRBV5-4 and J is TRBJ2-4; 7 positions match TRBD2. Germline loops: CDR1 SGHNT, CDR2 YYREEE (reference sequence). The CDR3 has 13 residues. V lost 0 bases, J lost 6 bases, and 0 bases stayed unmatched. The CDR3 spells CASSLGTRNIQYF. The CDR3 nucleotides are TGTGCCAGCAGCTTGGGGACTAGAAACATTCAGTACTTC. The full variable domain, its missing parts supplied by reference TRBV5-4 and TRBJ2-4, is ETGVTQSPTHLIKTRGQQVTLRCSSQSGHNTVSWYQQALGQGPQFIFQYYREEENGRGNFPPRFSGLQFPNYSSELNVNALELDDSALYLCASSLGTRNIQYFGAGTRLSVL.

This clonotype was seen repeatedly, ten times or more. V and J are TRBV28 and TRBJ2-7, with a tentative D call TRBD1 (6 bases). This CDR3 region has 13 residues. The germline V gene has CDR1 MDHEN and CDR2 SYDVKM. V lost 10 bases and J 4 bases, leaving 17 bases between the germline ends. The CDR3 loop reads CATNRDTGYEQYF. The CDR3 DNA reads TGTGCCACCAACCGGGACACTGGATACGAGCAGTACTTC.

In its sample, this clonotype was seen many times. The chain joins TRBV28 to TRBJ2-1; 8 positions match TRBD2. The CDR3 covers 16 residues. The V and J ends lost 5 bases and 7 bases, in that order; junction bases with no gene match: 13. Germline loops: CDR1 MDHEN, CDR2 SYDVKM. The chain's CDR3 is CASSRRAGAMGNEQFF. The CDR3 region has the DNA TGTGCCAGCAGTCGAAGAGCGGGGGCCATGGGAAATGAGCAGTTCTTC.

This clonotype was counted between two and nine times. The rearrangement joins TRBV5-5 to TRBJ1-4; tentative D call: TRBD1 (6 bases). In germline, CDR1 is SGHKS, CDR2 YYEKEE (reference sequence). V was pared by 2 bases and J by 3 bases, with 8 bases between. The CDR3 is 14 amino acids. The CDR3 DNA reads TGTGCCAGCAGCTTCGAGGGGGCTAATGAAAAACTGTTTTTT. Amino acid sequence: CASSFEGANEKLFF.

This chain joins TRBV11-2 and TRBJ2-5; no clear D. Germline CDR1 reads SGHAT; CDR2 reads FQNNGV. The ends were cut back, 3 bases at V and 0 bases at J, with 14 bases in the middle. The CDR3 length is 16 residues. The CDR3 reads CASSFRTVGYQETQYF. CDR3 nucleotides: TGTGCCAGCAGCTTTCGGACGGTCGGGTACCAAGAGACCCAGTACTTC.